Given below is one T cell receptor (beta chain) in context. Germline V gene sequence: CDR1 MNHNY, CDR2 SVGAGI (reference sequence). V lost 2 bases to trimming and J lost 1 base; unmatched junction nucleotides: 1. CDR3 length equals 14 residues. This specimen comes from a study of blood T cell repertoires in COVID-19. Profiled with immunoSEQ multiplex PCR; TCRdb holds only in-frame clones, not every one. The profile covers about 260,000 clones, with 70% to 90% appearing a single time and around 0.67% taken by the ten largest. This rearrangement joins TRBV6-6 to TRBJ1-1; 7 bases are shared with TRBD1. This TCR was sampled from a human donor in a cohort sampled during active COVID-19. What was sequenced was peripheral blood. In DNA form, the CDR3 reads TGTGCCAGCAGTTACCCAGGGGGGAACACTGAAGCTTTCTTT. Protein product: CASSYPGGNTEAFF.